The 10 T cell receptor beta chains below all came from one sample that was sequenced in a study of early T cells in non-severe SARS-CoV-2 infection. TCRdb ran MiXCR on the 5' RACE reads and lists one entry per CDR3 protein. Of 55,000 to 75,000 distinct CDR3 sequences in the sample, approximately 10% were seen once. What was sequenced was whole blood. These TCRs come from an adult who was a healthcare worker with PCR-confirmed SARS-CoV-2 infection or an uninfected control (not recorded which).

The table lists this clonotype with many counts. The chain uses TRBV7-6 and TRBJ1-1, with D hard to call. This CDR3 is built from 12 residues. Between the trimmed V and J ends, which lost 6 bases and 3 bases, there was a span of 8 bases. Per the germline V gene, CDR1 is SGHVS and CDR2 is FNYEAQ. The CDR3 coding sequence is TGTGCCAGCAGAGGATGGGACACTGAAGCTTTCTTT. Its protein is CASRGWDTEAFF.

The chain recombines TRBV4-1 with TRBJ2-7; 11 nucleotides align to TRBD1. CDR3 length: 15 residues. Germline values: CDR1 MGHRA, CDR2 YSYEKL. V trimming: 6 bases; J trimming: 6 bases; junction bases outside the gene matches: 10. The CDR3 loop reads CASSRKGQGEGEQYF. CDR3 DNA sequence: TGCGCCAGCAGTCGGAAGGGACAGGGGGAAGGCGAGCAGTACTTC.

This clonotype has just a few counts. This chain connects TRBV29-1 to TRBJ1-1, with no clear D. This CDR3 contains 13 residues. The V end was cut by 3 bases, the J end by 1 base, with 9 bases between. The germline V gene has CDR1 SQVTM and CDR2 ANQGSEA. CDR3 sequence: CSVDAHGNTEAFF. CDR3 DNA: TGCAGCGTTGATGCGCACGGGAACACTGAAGCTTTCTTT. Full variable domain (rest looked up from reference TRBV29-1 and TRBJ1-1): SAVISQKPSRDICQRGTSLTIQCQVDSQVTMMFWYRQQPGQSLTLIATANQGSEATYESGFVIDKFPISRPNLTFSTLTVSNMSPEDSSIYLCSVDAHGNTEAFFGQGTRLTVV.

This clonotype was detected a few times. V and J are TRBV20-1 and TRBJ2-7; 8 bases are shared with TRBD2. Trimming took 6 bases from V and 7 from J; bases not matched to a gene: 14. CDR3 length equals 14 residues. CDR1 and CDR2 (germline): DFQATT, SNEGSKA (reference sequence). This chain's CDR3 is CSAAGTRVHVEQYF. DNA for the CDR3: TGCAGTGCGGCCGGGACTAGAGTACACGTGGAGCAGTACTTC.

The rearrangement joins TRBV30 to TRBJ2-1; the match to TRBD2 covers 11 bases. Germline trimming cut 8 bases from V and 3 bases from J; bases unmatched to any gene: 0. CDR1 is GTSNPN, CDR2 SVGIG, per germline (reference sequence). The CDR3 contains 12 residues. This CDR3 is CAGLAGYNEQFF. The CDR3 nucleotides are TGTGCCGGACTAGCGGGCTACAATGAGCAGTTCTTC.

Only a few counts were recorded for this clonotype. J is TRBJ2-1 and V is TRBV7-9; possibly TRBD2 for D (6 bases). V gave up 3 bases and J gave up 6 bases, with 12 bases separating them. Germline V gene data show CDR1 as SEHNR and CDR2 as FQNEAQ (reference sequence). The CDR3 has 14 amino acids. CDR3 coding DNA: TGTGCCAGCAGCTTTCCGGGAGTGATCAATGAGCAGTTCTTC. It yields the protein CASSFPGVINEQFF.

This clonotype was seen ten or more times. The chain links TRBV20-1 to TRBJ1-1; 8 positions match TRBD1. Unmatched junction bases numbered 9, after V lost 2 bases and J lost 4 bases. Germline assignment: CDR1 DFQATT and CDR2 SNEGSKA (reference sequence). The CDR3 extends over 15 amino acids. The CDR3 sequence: CSARSRTGLGTEAFF. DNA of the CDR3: TGCAGTGCTAGATCCAGGACAGGGCTAGGCACTGAAGCTTTCTTT.

CDR3 coding DNA: TGTGCCAGCAGTTACGCAGATACGCAGTATTTT. This encodes CASSYADTQYF. V is TRBV6-5 and J is TRBJ2-3; no firm D call. V was shortened by 2 bases and J by 4 bases, with 1 base between the two germline ends. CDR1 and CDR2 (germline): MNHEY, SVGAGI. This CDR3 contains 11 residues.

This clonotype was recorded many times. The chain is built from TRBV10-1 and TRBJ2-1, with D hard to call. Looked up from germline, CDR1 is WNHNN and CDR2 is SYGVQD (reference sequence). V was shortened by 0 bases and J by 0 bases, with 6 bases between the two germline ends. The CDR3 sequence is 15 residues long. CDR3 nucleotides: TGCGCCAGCAGTGAGTCCCCGAGCTCCTACAATGAGCAGTTCTTC. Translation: CASSESPSSYNEQFF.

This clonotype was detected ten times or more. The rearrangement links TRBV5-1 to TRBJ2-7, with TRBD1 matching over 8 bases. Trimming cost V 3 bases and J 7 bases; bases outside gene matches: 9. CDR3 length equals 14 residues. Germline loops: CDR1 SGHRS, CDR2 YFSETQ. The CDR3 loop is CASSWDRPEGEQYF. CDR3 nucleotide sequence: TGCGCCAGCAGCTGGGACAGGCCGGAAGGGGAGCAGTACTTC.